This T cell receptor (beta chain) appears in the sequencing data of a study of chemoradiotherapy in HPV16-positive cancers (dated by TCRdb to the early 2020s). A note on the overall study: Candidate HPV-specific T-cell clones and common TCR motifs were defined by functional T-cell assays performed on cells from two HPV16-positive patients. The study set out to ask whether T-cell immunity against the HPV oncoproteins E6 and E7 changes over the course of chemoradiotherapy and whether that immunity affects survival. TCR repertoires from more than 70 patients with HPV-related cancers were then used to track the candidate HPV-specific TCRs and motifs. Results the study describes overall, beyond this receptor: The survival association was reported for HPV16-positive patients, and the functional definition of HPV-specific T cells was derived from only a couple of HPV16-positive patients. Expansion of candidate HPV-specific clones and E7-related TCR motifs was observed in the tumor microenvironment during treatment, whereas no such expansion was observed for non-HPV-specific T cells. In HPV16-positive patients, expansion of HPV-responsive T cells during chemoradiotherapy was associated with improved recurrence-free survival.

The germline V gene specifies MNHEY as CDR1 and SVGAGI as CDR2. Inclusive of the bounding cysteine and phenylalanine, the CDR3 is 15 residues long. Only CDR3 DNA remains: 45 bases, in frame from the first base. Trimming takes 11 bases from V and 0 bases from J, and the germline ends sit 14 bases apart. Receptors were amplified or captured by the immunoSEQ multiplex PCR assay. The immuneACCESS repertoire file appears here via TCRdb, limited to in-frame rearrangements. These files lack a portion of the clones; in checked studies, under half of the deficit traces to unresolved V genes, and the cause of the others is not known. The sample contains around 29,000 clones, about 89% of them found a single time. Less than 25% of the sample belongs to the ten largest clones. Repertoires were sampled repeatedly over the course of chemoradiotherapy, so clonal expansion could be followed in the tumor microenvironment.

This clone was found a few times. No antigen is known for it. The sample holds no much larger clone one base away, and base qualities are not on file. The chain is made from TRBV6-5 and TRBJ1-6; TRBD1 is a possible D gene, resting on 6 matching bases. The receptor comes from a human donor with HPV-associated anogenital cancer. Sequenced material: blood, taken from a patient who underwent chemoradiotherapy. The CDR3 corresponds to CASWQGNSYNSPLHF. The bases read TGTGCCTCATGGCAGGGGAACTCCTATAATTCACCCCTCCACTTT.